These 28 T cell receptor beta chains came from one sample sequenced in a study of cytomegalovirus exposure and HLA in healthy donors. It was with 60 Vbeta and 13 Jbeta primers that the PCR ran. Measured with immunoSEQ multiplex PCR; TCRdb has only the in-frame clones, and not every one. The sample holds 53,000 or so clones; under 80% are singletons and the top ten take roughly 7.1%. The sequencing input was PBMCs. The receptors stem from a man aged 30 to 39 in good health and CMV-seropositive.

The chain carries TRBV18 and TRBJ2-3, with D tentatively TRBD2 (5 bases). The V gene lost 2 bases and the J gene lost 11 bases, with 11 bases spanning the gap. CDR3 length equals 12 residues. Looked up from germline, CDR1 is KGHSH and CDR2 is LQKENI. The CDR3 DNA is TGTGCCAGCTCACCAAGCGAGCGGAAGCAGTATTTT. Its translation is CASSPSERKQYF.

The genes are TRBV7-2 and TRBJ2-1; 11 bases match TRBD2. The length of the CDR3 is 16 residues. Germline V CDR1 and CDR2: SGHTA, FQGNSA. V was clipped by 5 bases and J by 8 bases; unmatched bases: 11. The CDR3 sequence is CASSPRSSGGADEQFF. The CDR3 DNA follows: TGTGCCAGCAGCCCGAGGAGTAGCGGGGGGGCCGATGAGCAGTTCTTC. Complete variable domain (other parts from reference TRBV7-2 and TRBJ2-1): GAGVSQSPSNKVTEKGKDVELRCDPISGHTALYWYRQSLGQGLEFLIYFQGNSAPDKSGLPSDRFSAERTGGSVSTLTIQRTQQEDSAVYLCASSPRSSGGADEQFFGPGTRLTVL.

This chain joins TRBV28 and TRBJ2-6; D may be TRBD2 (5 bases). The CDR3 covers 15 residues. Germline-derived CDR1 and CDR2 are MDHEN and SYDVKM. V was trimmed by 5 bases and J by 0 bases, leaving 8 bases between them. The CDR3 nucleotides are TGTGCCAGCAGTGAGGGCCTCTCTGGGGCCAACGTCCTGACTTTC. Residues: CASSEGLSGANVLTF.

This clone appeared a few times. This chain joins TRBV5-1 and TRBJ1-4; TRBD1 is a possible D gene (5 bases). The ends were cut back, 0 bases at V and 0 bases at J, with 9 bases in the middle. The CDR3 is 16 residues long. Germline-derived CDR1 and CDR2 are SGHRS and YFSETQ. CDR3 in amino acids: CASSLDRGATNEKLFF. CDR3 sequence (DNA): TGCGCCAGCAGCTTGGATCGGGGGGCAACTAATGAAAAACTGTTTTTT.

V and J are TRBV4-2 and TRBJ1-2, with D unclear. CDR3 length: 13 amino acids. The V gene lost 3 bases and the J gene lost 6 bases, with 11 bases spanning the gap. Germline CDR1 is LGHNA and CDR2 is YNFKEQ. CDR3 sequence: CASSQITRNGYTF. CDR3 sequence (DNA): TGTGCCAGCAGCCAGATCACCAGGAATGGCTACACCTTC.

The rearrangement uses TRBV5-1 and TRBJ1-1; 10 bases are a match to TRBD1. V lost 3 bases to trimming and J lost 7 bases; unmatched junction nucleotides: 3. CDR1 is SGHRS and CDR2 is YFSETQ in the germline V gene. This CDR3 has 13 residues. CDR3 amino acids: CASSSGQGVEAFF. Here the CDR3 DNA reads TGCGCCAGCAGCTCAGGACAGGGGGTTGAAGCTTTCTTT.

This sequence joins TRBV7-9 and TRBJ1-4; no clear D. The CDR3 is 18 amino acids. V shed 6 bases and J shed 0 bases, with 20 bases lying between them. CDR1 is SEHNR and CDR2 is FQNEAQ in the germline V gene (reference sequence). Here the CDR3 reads CASRRRGGRRATNEKLFF. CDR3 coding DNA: TGTGCCAGCAGAAGACGAGGAGGCAGGCGTGCAACTAATGAAAAACTGTTTTTT.

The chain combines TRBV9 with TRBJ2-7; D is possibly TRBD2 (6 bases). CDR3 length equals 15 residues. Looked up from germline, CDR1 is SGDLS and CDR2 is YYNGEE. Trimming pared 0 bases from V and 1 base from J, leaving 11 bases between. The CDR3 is CASSVDGGLSYEQYF. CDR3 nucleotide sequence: TGTGCCAGCAGCGTAGATGGAGGGCTGTCCTACGAGCAGTACTTC.

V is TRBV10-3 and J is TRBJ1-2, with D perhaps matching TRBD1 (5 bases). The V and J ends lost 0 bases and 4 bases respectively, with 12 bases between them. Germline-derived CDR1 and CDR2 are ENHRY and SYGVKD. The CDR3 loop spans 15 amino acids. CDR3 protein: CAISESLGQGYGYTF. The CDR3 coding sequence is TGTGCCATCAGTGAGTCTCTAGGTCAGGGCTATGGCTACACCTTC.

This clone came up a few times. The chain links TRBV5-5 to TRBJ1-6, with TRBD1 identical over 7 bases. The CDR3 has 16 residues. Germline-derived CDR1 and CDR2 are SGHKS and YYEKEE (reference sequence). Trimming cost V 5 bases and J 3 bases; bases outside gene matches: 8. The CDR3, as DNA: TGTGCCAGCAGGTCAGGGACAGAGATCTATAATTCACCCCTCCACTTT. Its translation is CASRSGTEIYNSPLHF.

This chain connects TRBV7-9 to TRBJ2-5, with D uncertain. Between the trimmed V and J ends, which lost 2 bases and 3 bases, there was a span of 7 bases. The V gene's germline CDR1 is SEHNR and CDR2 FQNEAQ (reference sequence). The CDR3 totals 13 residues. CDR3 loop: CASSLPGEETQYF. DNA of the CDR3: TGTGCCAGCAGCTTACCGGGTGAAGAGACCCAGTACTTC.

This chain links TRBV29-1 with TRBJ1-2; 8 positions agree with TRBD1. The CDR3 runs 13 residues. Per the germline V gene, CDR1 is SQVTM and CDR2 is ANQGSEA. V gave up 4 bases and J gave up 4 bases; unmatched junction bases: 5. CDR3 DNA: TGCAGCGTTGGTCTCAGGGGGCTCTATGGCTACACCTTC. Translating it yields CSVGLRGLYGYTF.

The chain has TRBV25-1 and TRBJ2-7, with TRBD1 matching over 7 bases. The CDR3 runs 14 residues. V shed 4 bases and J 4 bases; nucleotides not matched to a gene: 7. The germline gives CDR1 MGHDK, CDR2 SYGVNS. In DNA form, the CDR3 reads TGTGCCAGCAGTGCCCTACCGGACAGGTACGAGCAGTACTTC. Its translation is CASSALPDRYEQYF.

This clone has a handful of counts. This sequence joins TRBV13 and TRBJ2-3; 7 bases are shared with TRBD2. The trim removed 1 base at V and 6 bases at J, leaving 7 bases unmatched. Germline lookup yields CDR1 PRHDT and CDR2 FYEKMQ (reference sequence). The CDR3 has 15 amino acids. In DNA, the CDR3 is TGTGCCAGCAGCTTAGAAGCGGGGATGGCGGATACGCAGTATTTT. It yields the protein CASSLEAGMADTQYF.

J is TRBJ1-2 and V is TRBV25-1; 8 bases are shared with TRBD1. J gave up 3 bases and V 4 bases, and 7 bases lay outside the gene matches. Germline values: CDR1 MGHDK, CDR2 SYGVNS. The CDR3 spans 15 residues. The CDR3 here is CASSALDREYYGYTF. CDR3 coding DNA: TGTGCCAGCAGTGCTCTGGACAGGGAGTACTATGGCTACACCTTC.

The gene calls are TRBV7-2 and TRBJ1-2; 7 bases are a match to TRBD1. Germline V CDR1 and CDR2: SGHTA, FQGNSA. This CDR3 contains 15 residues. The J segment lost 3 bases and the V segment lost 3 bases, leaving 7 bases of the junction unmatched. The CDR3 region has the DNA TGTGCCAGCAGCTTTAAGGGGGCGCCCGACTATGGCTACACCTTC. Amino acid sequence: CASSFKGAPDYGYTF.

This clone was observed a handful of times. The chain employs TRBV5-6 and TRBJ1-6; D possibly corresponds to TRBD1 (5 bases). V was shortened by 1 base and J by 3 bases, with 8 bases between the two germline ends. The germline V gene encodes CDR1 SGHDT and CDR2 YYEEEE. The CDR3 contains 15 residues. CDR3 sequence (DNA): TGTGCCAGCAGCTTGTTGACAGACTATAATTCACCCCTCCACTTT. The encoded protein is CASSLLTDYNSPLHF.

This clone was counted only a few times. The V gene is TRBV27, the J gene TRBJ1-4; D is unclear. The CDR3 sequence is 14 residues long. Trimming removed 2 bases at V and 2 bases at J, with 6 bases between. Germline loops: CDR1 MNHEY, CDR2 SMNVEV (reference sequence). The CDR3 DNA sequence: TGTGCCAGCAGTTTACGGTGGACTAATGAAAAACTGTTTTTT. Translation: CASSLRWTNEKLFF.

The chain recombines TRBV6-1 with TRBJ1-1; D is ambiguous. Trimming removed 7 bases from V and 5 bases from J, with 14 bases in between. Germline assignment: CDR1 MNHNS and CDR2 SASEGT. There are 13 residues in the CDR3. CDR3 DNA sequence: TGTGCCAGCATGATGTCCCGGAGTACTGAAGCTTTCTTT. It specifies CASMMSRSTEAFF.

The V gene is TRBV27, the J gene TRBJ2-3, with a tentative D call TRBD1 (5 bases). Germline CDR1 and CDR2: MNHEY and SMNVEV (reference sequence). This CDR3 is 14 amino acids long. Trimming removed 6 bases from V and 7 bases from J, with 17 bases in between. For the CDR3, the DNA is TGTGCCAGCAGAAACCCAGGGTTCCAATATACGCAGTATTTT. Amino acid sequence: CASRNPGFQYTQYF.

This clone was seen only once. CDR3 loop: CASSVGTIYGYTF. CDR3 coding DNA: TGTGCCAGCAGTGTCGGGACAATCTATGGCTACACCTTC. The V gene is TRBV6-6, the J gene TRBJ1-2, with D perhaps TRBD1 (6 bases). Germline CDR1 and CDR2: MNHNY and SVGAGI (reference sequence). This CDR3 has 13 amino acids. Trimming shortened V by 5 bases and J by 4 bases, and 11 bases separated the two germline ends.

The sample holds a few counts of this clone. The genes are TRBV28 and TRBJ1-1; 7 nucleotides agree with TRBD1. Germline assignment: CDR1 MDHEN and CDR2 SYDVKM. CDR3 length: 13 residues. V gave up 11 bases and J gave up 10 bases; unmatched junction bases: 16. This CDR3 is CAATYGTAYRAFF. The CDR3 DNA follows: TGTGCCGCCACATACGGGACAGCGTACCGAGCTTTCTTT.

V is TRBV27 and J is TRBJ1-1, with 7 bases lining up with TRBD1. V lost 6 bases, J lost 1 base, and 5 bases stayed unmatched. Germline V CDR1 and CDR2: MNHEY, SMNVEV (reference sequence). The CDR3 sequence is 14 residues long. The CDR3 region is CASRPDRPNTEAFF. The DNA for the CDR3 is TGTGCCAGCAGGCCGGACAGGCCGAACACTGAAGCTTTCTTT.

CDR3 loop: CASSETPGHKSYEQYF. CDR3 DNA sequence: TGCGCCAGCAGCGAAACACCGGGACACAAGTCCTACGAGCAGTACTTC. The chain recombines TRBV5-1 with TRBJ2-7; a possible D gene is TRBD1 (6 bases). Germline-derived CDR1 and CDR2 are SGHRS and YFSETQ. This CDR3 region has 16 residues. Deletions cut 4 bases from V and 1 base from J, with 18 bases between.

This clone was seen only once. This CDR3 reads CASSHEGLNTGELFF. CDR3 DNA: TGTGCCAGCAGCCACGAGGGACTTAACACCGGGGAGCTGTTTTTT. V usage is TRBV4-2 and J usage is TRBJ2-2, with D possibly TRBD2 on 6 matching bases. Trimming left V 3 bases short and J 2 bases short, with 10 bases between. Germline V gene lookup returns CDR1 LGHNA and CDR2 YNFKEQ. The CDR3 spans 15 residues.

CDR3 in amino acids: CASWGQGFYEQYF. The CDR3 nucleotides read TGTGCCAGTTGGGGACAGGGTTTTTACGAGCAGTACTTC. The rearrangement uses TRBV27 and TRBJ2-7; TRBD1 matches 9 bases. The CDR3 consists of 13 residues. With V trimmed by 9 bases and J by 4 bases, 7 bases remained unmatched. Germline lookup yields CDR1 MNHEY and CDR2 SMNVEV (reference sequence).

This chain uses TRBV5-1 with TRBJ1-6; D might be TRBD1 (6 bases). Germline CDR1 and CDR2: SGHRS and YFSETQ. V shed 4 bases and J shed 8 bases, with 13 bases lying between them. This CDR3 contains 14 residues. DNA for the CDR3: TGCGCCAGCAGCCCTCAGGGGCAGGATTCACCCCTCCACTTT. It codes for CASSPQGQDSPLHF.

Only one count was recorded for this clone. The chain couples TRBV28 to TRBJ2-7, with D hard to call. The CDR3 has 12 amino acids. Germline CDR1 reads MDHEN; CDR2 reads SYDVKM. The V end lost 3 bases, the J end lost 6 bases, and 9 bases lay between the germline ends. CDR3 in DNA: TGTGCCAGCAGTTTCAGGATAGGCGAGCAGTACTTC. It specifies CASSFRIGEQYF.